The source of this TCR beta chain is a study of CD8+ T cells in alopecia areata (dated by TCRdb to the late 2010s). As for the study more broadly: The treated patients took part in an open-label pilot trial in which moderate-to-severe alopecia areata was treated with oral tofacitinib at 5 to 10 mg twice daily. Scalp clonality was compared across normal scalp (n=4), patchy alopecia areata scalp (n=8), and alopecia totalis/universalis scalp (n=8). TCRbeta CDR3 regions were amplified by immunoSEQ multiplex PCR using 35 Vbeta forward and 13 Jbeta reverse primers. Patients received tofacitinib for 6 to 18 months and were then followed off drug for 6 months to check for delayed response and recurrence. On the human side, TCRbeta sequencing was run on scalp tissue and on sorted CD4+ and CD8+ peripheral blood T cells from healthy controls and from alopecia areata patients with either patchy or totalis/universalis disease. High-throughput TCRbeta sequencing was used to examine T cell clonal expansion in alopecia areata in both the C3H/HeJ mouse model and human patients. The SALT score, which quantifies the percentage of affected scalp surface area, was used to measure disease severity in treated patients. The RNA source kit depended on sample type: the PAXgene miRNA kit for fixed scalp, the miRNeasy kit for PBMCs, and the RNeasy kit for mouse skin. Tofacitinib-treated patients had biopsies at baseline and at 4 and 24 weeks of treatment, with a later scalp biopsy in several patients. Findings and caveats that apply to the study as a whole: Higher clonality and more expanded CD8+ clones were observed in lesional scalp than in normal scalp, particularly in alopecia totalis/universalis, a finding suggestive of antigenic drive. With tofacitinib, both scalp clonality and the number of expanded CD8+ clones among the top 100 scalp clones went down significantly. During tofacitinib treatment, many expanded lesional clones remained in scalp and blood, and this persistence may partly explain relapse after treatment is stopped. Scalp TCR repertoire analysis is complicated because resident alphabeta T cells in normal human skin are also sequenced, whereas mouse skin is dominated by gammadelta T cells. Because the treated cohort was small and had just a single nonresponder, larger studies are needed to establish links between baseline CD8+ expansion and response. Shared TCR sequences between patients were less evident than in mice, which may be partly attributable to HLA diversity in the patient population.

The time point label here, explained by the study, means: less than 25 weeks on oral tofacitinib. Explained via the paper, the treatment or condition label denotes: oral pan-JAK inhibitor, 5-10 mg twice daily. Lesional scalp punch biopsies and peripheral blood were obtained from alopecia areata patients. PBMCs were isolated by density centrifugation and stained for CD3, CD4 and CD8, and CD4+ and CD8+ T cells were sorted on a FACSAria. This clone came up once. It has no known antigen specificity. No clone much larger than this one lies a single base away; base qualities are absent. The junction shows trimming of 4 bases on V and 3 bases on J, plus 10 bases between the germline ends. The CDR1 and CDR2 encoded by the germline V gene are SGHDT and YYEEEE. The CDR3 runs 13 residues from the cysteine to the phenylalanine. Only the CDR3 DNA is retained, 39 bases long and in frame from the first base. Receptor libraries were prepared by the immunoSEQ multiplex PCR assay. RNA was extracted from all samples and reverse transcribed into cDNA, which served as template for TCR sequencing. SuperScript III was used for first-strand cDNA synthesis, primed with a 2:1 mix of oligo-dT and random hexamers. A synthetic immune receptor repertoire was used to gauge amplification bias, and whatever bias remained was removed computationally. Processing in the source paper ran as follows. Raw reads were preprocessed to remove errors, and CDR3 was defined according to IMGT conventions as the region from the conserved cysteine to phenylalanine. Clonality was calculated as 1 minus Shannon entropy normalized by log2 of the number of productive unique TCRs. CD4 or CD8 identity of scalp clones was inferred by cross-referencing scalp TCRbeta sequences with sorted blood CD4 and CD8 repertoires. Drawn from immuneACCESS, this table holds only the in-frame rearrangements with V and J called that TCRdb kept. Clones are partly lost; checked studies trace under half to an unresolved V gene and leave the rest unexplained. V and J calls and clone size follow that table, whereas D and trimming were derived from the DNA. The sample contains 35,000 to 50,000 clones, about nine tenths of them found a single time. Of the sample, about 19% falls within the top ten clones.

Recombination linked TRBV5-6 to TRBJ1-1, with a weak D call of TRBD1 (5 bases match). This receptor was identified in a human donor with alopecia areata. Source: CD8+ T cells sorted from blood, taken at week 24, from a patient treated with tofacitinib. At the DNA level, the sequence is TGTGCCAGCAGCCAAAGGGGCCACACTGAAGCTTTCTTT. This sequence encodes CASSQRGHTEAFF.